The entry below describes one TCR beta chain. The sample comes from a study of OX40 agonist ivuxolimab in advanced cancers. Study details: Participants could have had prior anti-PD-1, anti-PD-L1 or anti-CTLA-4 therapy, and about 40% had some.

This CDR3 spans 15 amino acids. CDR1 is SGDLS, CDR2 YYNGEE, per germline. Trimming pared 0 bases from V and 9 bases from J, leaving 16 bases between. Data came from immunoSEQ multiplex PCR; TCRdb stores just in-frame clones and leaves some out. The profile shows over 60,000 clones, about 90% of them singletons. This sample comprised CD4+ or CD8+ T cells sorted from blood, obtained in a trial of the OX40 agonist ivuxolimab. This chain joins TRBV9 and TRBJ2-1; D could derive from TRBD1 or TRBD2 (5 bases each). The TCR originated in an adult with an advanced solid tumor such as melanoma, head and neck, liver or kidney cancer. CDR3 sequence (DNA): TGTGCCAGCAGCGTAGGGTGGGGGTCCCAGGGTGAGCAGTTCTTC. The encoded protein is CASSVGWGSQGEQFF.